This TCR beta chain originates from a study of blood T cell repertoires in COVID-19. Study context: COVID-19 samples collected from the United States, Italy and Spain covered acute and convalescent phases. Sample material is recorded as cDNA or gDNA derived from T cells, B-cell-depleted T cells, or PBMCs.

In the original analysis: Estimation of nucleated cell counts was performed using reference gene primer amplification. The repertoire was sequenced with immunoSEQ multiplex PCR; TCRdb's copy has only in-frame clones and lacks some. Clone size and V and J calls were adopted from that table, with D and trimming inferred from the DNA. The data show 65,000 to 80,000 clones, with 90% seen just once and just over 9% held by the top ten. The length of the CDR3 is 16 residues. V was cut by 4 bases and J by 0 bases, with 13 bases left in between. The germline CDR1 and CDR2 sequences are LNHDA and SQIVND (reference sequence).

The clonotype originates from a human donor in a cohort sampled during active COVID-19. The sample comprised peripheral blood. The V and J genes are TRBV19 and TRBJ1-5, with D perhaps TRBD1 (5 bases). The DNA for the CDR3 is TGTGCCAGTAGTACAATGACAGAATATAGCAATCAGCCCCAGCATTTT. It translates to CASSTMTEYSNQPQHF.